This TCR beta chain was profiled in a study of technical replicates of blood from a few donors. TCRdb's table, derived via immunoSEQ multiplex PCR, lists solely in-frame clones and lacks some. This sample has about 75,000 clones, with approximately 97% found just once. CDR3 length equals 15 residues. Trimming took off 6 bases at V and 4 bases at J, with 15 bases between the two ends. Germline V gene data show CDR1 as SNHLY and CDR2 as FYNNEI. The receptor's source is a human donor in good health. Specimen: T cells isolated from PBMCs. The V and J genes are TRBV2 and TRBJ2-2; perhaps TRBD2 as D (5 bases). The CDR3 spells CASSNLARGTGELFF. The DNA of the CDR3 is TGTGCCAGCAGCAACTTAGCGAGAGGCACCGGGGAGCTGTTTTTT.